This TCR beta chain was captured by sequencing in a study of CD8 T cells in ankylosing spondylitis. Study-level points and caveats: A number of the motif variants had already been described in reactive arthritis synovial fluid and blood. A TCR beta motif of several highly homologous variants appeared characteristic of ankylosing spondylitis blood. There was reportedly significant enrichment of clones that were disease-linked in matched ankylosing spondylitis synovial fluid.

In making TCR beta libraries, quantitative 5'-RACE with molecular barcodes was used. One entry per CDR3 protein results from TCRdb running MiXCR on the 5' RACE reads. In the table there are about 240,000 distinct CDR3 sequences, over 8.5% of which are singletons. This clonotype appeared many times. Its target is unknown. With 6 bases clipped from V and 0 bases from J, the junction kept 5 bases outside the gene matches. The length of the CDR3 is 15 residues. CDR1 and CDR2 from the germline V gene are WSHSY and SAAADI. V and J are TRBV10-2 and TRBJ2-1, with 7 bases lining up with TRBD2. The specimen sequenced was blood, either unsorted or a sorted T cell fraction (not recorded which). The clonotype originates from a male donor with ankylosing spondylitis or in good health (not recorded which). CDR3 sequence (DNA): TGCGCCAGCAGATTCAGCGGGAACTCCTACAATGAGCAGTTCTTC. Amino acids: CASRFSGNSYNEQFF.